Described below is a single T cell receptor (beta chain) sequence and its context. The data belong to a study of T cell changes during pregnancy in multiple sclerosis. The method was immunoSEQ multiplex PCR; TCRdb's version includes in-frame clones alone and lacks a portion of them. The table includes some 31,000 clones, over 85% detected once. CDR1 and CDR2 (germline): SQVTM, ANQGSEA. V was cut by 0 bases and J by 8 bases, with 16 bases left in between. The CDR3 is made up of 14 amino acids. The rearrangement joins TRBV29-1 to TRBJ1-2; the D is unclear. This material consisted of CD4+ T cells from peripheral blood mononuclear cells, taken in the second trimester of pregnancy. This TCR derives from a female donor in good health, enrolled as a control in a pregnancy study. The CDR3 DNA sequence: TGCAGCGTTGAAGATCCGGGGAGATCGGGGGGCTACACCTTC. Translation: CSVEDPGRSGGYTF.